The 18 T cell receptor beta chains below were found in one sample sequenced in a study of T-cell memory formation after mild COVID-19. TCRdb passed the 5' RACE reads through MiXCR, listing each CDR3 protein once. The table has under 650,000 distinct CDR3 sequences, roughly 18% seen once. The sample was PBMCs or a T cell subset sorted from them (not recorded which). These receptors all stem from an adult woman who had mild COVID-19 (a few samples of this study predate the infection). Cell type and time point are not known.

This clonotype was recorded a few times. The chain uses TRBV5-1 and TRBJ1-4; D remains unclear. V lost 5 bases and J lost 5, with 10 bases in between. The CDR3 runs to 13 residues. Germline V gene lookup returns CDR1 SGHRS and CDR2 YFSETQ. The CDR3 sequence is CASRSVVNEKLFF. CDR3 bases: TGCGCCAGCAGATCGGTAGTAAATGAAAAACTGTTTTTT.

This clonotype was observed a handful of times. The chain uses TRBV7-9 and TRBJ1-2; D remains ambiguous. Deletions cut 2 bases from V and 2 bases from J, with 6 bases between. CDR1 is SEHNR and CDR2 is FQNEAQ in the germline V gene (reference sequence). This CDR3 contains 13 residues. The chain's CDR3 is CASSLLENYGYTF. The DNA of the CDR3 is TGTGCCAGCAGCTTACTGGAGAACTATGGCTACACCTTC. Drawing the rest from reference TRBV7-9 and TRBJ1-2, the complete variable domain is DTGVSQNPRHKITKRGQNVTFRCDPISEHNRLYWYRQTLGQGPEFLTYFQNEAQLEKSRLLSDRFSAERPKGSFSTLEIQRTEQGDSAMYLCASSLLENYGYTFGSGTRLTVV.

This chain connects TRBV29-1 to TRBJ2-2; a weak D match, TRBD2 (7 bases). The germline gives CDR1 SQVTM, CDR2 ANQGSEA. The length of the CDR3 is 12 residues. V was clipped by 7 bases and J by 6 bases, with 12 bases between them. This chain's CDR3 is CSALGGAGELFF. The CDR3 DNA sequence: TGCAGCGCATTAGGGGGGGCCGGGGAGCTGTTTTTT.

The V call is TRBV25-1, the J call TRBJ1-1; TRBD1 might be the D (6 bases). The CDR3 extends over 14 amino acids. Trimming removed 4 bases at V and 2 bases at J, with 11 bases between. Germline V CDR1 and CDR2: MGHDK, SYGVNS. CDR3 protein: CASSVGGLNTEAFF. CDR3 nucleotides: TGTGCCAGCAGTGTAGGGGGTCTCAACACTGAAGCTTTCTTT.

The chain employs TRBV27 and TRBJ2-1, with 10 bases identical to TRBD2. V lost 6 bases to trimming and J lost 8 bases; unmatched junction nucleotides: 7. Per the germline V gene, CDR1 is MNHEY and CDR2 is SMNVEV (reference sequence). This CDR3 is built from 14 residues. The CDR3 is CASSPSGGGYEQFF. In nucleotides, the CDR3 is TGTGCCAGCAGCCCAAGCGGGGGGGGCTATGAGCAGTTCTTC.

The genes are TRBV5-1 and TRBJ2-1, with a tentative D call TRBD1 (6 bases). Deletions cut 2 bases from V and 6 bases from J, with 15 bases between. The CDR3 contains 15 residues. Germline loops: CDR1 SGHRS, CDR2 YFSETQ. DNA for the CDR3: TGCGCCAGCAGCTTAGCTACAGGGAGTGCCAATGAGCAGTTCTTC. Translated, it gives CASSLATGSANEQFF.

This clonotype was picked up one time. The genes are TRBV30 and TRBJ1-2; 9 bases align to TRBD1. This CDR3 has 12 residues. Germline CDR1 GTSNPN, CDR2 SVGIG (reference sequence). V shed 2 bases and J 8 bases; nucleotides not matched to a gene: 3. In nucleotides, the CDR3 is TGTGCCTGGAGTCGCACAGGGGGCGGCTACACCTTC. This gives the protein CAWSRTGGGYTF.

This clonotype has more than one count but fewer than ten. The chain is built from TRBV2 and TRBJ2-1; D might be TRBD1 (6 bases). Trimming removed 0 bases at V and 2 bases at J, with 11 bases between. The CDR3 is made up of 16 amino acids. Germline V lookup: CDR1 SNHLY, CDR2 FYNNEI. CDR3 amino acids: CASSEAGQLTYNEQFF. The CDR3 DNA follows: TGTGCCAGCAGTGAAGCGGGACAACTCACCTACAATGAGCAGTTCTTC. The full variable domain, completed using reference TRBV2 and TRBJ2-1, is EPEVTQTPSHQVTQMGQEVILRCVPISNHLYFYWYRQILGQKVEFLVSFYNNEISEKSEIFDDQFSVERPDGSNFTLKIRSTKLEDSAMYFCASSEAGQLTYNEQFFGPGTRLTVL.

In this sample, this clonotype turned up once. This chain uses TRBV13 with TRBJ2-4; the D gene is possibly TRBD2 (6 bases). From germline, CDR1 is PRHDT and CDR2 FYEKMQ (reference sequence). V lost 5 bases and J 5 bases, leaving 10 bases between the germline ends. This CDR3 contains 13 residues. The CDR3 spells CASSPGTQNIQYF. For the CDR3, the DNA is TGTGCCAGCAGCCCTGGGACTCAAAACATTCAGTACTTC.

This clonotype was counted ten times or more. The gene calls are TRBV19 and TRBJ2-5; 7 positions agree with TRBD1. V shed 3 bases, J shed 3 bases, and the junction held 10 bases outside the gene matches. CDR1 and CDR2 (germline): LNHDA, SQIVND (reference sequence). The CDR3 has 16 amino acids. The CDR3 region is CASSMRTGDRKETQYF. The CDR3, as DNA: TGTGCCAGTAGTATGCGGACTGGGGACAGAAAAGAGACCCAGTACTTC.

The chain is built from TRBV6-5 and TRBJ1-6; D call uncertain. Germline-derived CDR1 and CDR2 are MNHEY and SVGAGI. V was cut by 0 bases and J by 3 bases, with 15 bases left in between. The CDR3 runs 18 residues. The CDR3 loop reads CASSYSSPRLNYNSPLHF. The DNA of the CDR3 is TGTGCCAGCAGTTACTCGTCCCCCAGGCTCAACTATAATTCACCCCTCCACTTT.

This clonotype appeared once. V usage is TRBV5-4 and J usage is TRBJ1-3; TRBD1 aligns across 8 bases. Germline loops: CDR1 SGHNT, CDR2 YYREEE (reference sequence). CDR3 size: 17 residues. V was pared by 0 bases and J by 2 bases, with 7 bases of the junction left unmatched. CDR3 coding DNA: TGTGCCAGCAGCTTGGGGGGGGCAGGGGGCACTGGAAACACCATATATTTT. It yields the protein CASSLGGAGGTGNTIYF.

The gene calls are TRBV6-6 and TRBJ2-2; maybe TRBD1 (5 bases). This CDR3 has 15 amino acids. The V gene's germline CDR1 is MNHNY and CDR2 SVGAGI (reference sequence). V dropped 1 base and J dropped 3 bases, with 9 bases sitting between them. CDR3 protein: CASSYLGDHTGELFF. CDR3 DNA sequence: TGTGCCAGCAGTTACTTAGGGGATCACACCGGGGAGCTGTTTTTT.

This clonotype was picked up a small number of times. The V gene is TRBV7-8, the J gene TRBJ1-3, with 7 nucleotides matching TRBD1. CDR1 and CDR2 from the germline V gene are SGHVS and FQNEAQ. J was trimmed by 4 bases and V by 5 bases; bases with no gene match: 5. The CDR3 totals 14 residues. CDR3 region: CASSLDREGNTIYF. The CDR3 DNA reads TGTGCCAGCAGCCTCGACAGGGAGGGAAACACCATATATTTT.

The rearrangement links TRBV6-6 to TRBJ2-7, with 8 bases identical to TRBD1. CDR3 length equals 14 residues. Germline V gene data show CDR1 as MNHNY and CDR2 as SVGAGI (reference sequence). The V gene end was trimmed by 2 bases and the J gene end by 4 bases; junction bases not matched to a gene: 4. The CDR3 reads CASSYDDRGYEQYF. CDR3 coding DNA: TGTGCCAGCAGTTACGACGACAGGGGTTACGAGCAGTACTTC.

J is TRBJ2-1 and V is TRBV6-2 or TRBV6-3, with D possibly matching TRBD2 (6 bases). Trimming pared 0 bases from V and 4 bases from J, leaving 19 bases between. From germline, CDR1 is MNHEY and CDR2 SVGEGT. The CDR3 contains 18 residues. The CDR3 here is CASSYSVVRSGGYNEQFF. CDR3 nucleotide sequence: TGTGCCAGCAGTTACTCGGTGGTGCGGAGTGGGGGGTACAATGAGCAGTTCTTC.

The chain employs TRBV2 and TRBJ2-1; D is undetermined. This CDR3 has 14 residues. V lost 2 bases and J 5 bases, leaving 10 bases between the germline ends. Looked up from germline, CDR1 is SNHLY and CDR2 is FYNNEI. The DNA of the CDR3 is TGTGCCAGCAGTGAATGGAAGACTGACAATGAGCAGTTCTTC. Its translation: CASSEWKTDNEQFF.

J is TRBJ2-7 and V is TRBV7-2; 11 bases are shared with TRBD1. After removal of 4 bases from V and 5 bases from J, the junction contained 1 base not matched to a gene. Germline V gene sequence: CDR1 SGHTA, CDR2 FQGNSA. The CDR3 runs to 13 residues. The CDR3 is CASSWDRGDEQYF. CDR3 nucleotides: TGTGCCAGCAGCTGGGACAGGGGGGACGAGCAGTACTTC.